The 29 T cell receptor beta chains below come from one sample, sequenced in a study of blood T cells in healthy people across ages. Then a second PCR, running about 6 to 12 cycles, was carried out with a sample-barcoded 5' primer and a J-beta primer mix. TCRdb analysed the 5' RACE reads with MiXCR anew, one entry per CDR3 protein. The sample records about 570,000 distinct CDR3 sequences, approximately 27% being singletons. The sample was blood. The receptors originated from a woman in her 70s in good health.

This clonotype was seen more than once but under ten times. The V and J genes are TRBV6-2 or TRBV6-3 and TRBJ1-1; D call uncertain. Germline V CDR1 and CDR2: MNHEY, SVGEGT. V lost 1 base to trimming and J lost 0 bases, with 12 bases between them. The length of the CDR3 is 16 residues. The CDR3 bases are TGTGCCAGCAGTTACTGGTTCTTGGGCTTGAACACTGAAGCTTTCTTT. Translation: CASSYWFLGLNTEAFF.

The CDR3 loop reads CASRRGANYEQYF. CDR3 nucleotide sequence: TGTGCCAGCAGACGGGGTGCCAACTACGAGCAGTACTTC. The chain combines TRBV27 with TRBJ2-5; TRBD2 is a possible D gene (5 bases). The assigned J gene may be wrong: the sequence end matches TRBJ2-7 better. Germline assignment: CDR1 MNHEY and CDR2 SMNVEV (reference sequence). The CDR3 sequence is 13 residues long.

In its sample, this clonotype was seen many times. V usage is TRBV14 and J usage is TRBJ1-1, with unresolved D. Trimming removed 4 bases at V and 1 base at J, with 7 bases between. Germline-derived CDR1 and CDR2 are SGHDN and FVKESK. CDR3 size: 13 residues. CDR3 sequence: CASSPRRNTEAFF. CDR3 nucleotides: TGTGCCAGCAGCCCCCGGAGGAACACTGAAGCTTTCTTT.

This clonotype was seen a few times. The V call is TRBV6-2 or TRBV6-3, the J call TRBJ2-5; 7 nucleotides agree with TRBD1. The DNA end is more similar to TRBJ2-7, so the J call may be wrong. This CDR3 spans 14 amino acids. Germline CDR1 is MNHEY and CDR2 is SVGEGT. This chain's CDR3 is CASTRGGQNYEQYF. The CDR3 bases are TGTGCCAGCACCCGAGGGGGACAGAACTACGAGCAGTACTTC.

J is TRBJ2-2 and V is TRBV2; D is possibly TRBD2 (5 bases). The CDR3 contains 13 residues. The V gene lost 2 bases and the J gene lost 6 bases, with 7 bases spanning the gap. Germline assignment: CDR1 SNHLY and CDR2 FYNNEI. The chain's CDR3 is CASSEMRAGELFF. DNA of the CDR3: TGTGCCAGCAGTGAAATGAGGGCCGGGGAGCTGTTTTTT.

The chain recombines TRBV11-3 with TRBJ2-1; 10 nucleotides line up with TRBD2. V trimming: 3 bases; J trimming: 3 bases; junction bases outside the gene matches: 2. Germline CDR1 SGHNT, CDR2 YENEEA. The CDR3 contains 15 residues. DNA for the CDR3: TGTGCCAGCAGCTTTAGCGGGGGGCACTACAATGAGCAGTTCTTC. Its protein is CASSFSGGHYNEQFF.

The chain recombines TRBV20-1 with TRBJ2-7, with D hard to call. The germline gives CDR1 DFQATT, CDR2 SNEGSKA (reference sequence). V dropped 0 bases and J dropped 0 bases, with 12 bases sitting between them. There are 15 residues in the CDR3. DNA of the CDR3: TGCAGTGCTAGAGATTCGGCAGAACTCTCCTACGAGCAGTACTTC. Its protein product is CSARDSAELSYEQYF.

With respect to this clonotype: It may be a read error: a sequence one base away is much more abundant. V is TRBV7-3 and J is TRBJ2-5; D is possibly TRBD2 (6 bases). The closer fit of TRBJ2-7 to the DNA end suggests the J call may be wrong. The CDR3 is made up of 14 amino acids. Germline values: CDR1 SGHTA, CDR2 FQGTGA. The CDR3 DNA reads TGTGCCAGCAGCTTGAGGGACTCTGGTTACGAGCAGTACTTC. Translating it yields CASSLRDSGYEQYF.

The chain is built from TRBV9 and TRBJ2-5; the D is unclear. There are 13 residues in the CDR3. Germline V lookup: CDR1 SGDLS, CDR2 YYNGEE. Trimming removed 0 bases at V and 5 bases at J, with 8 bases between. The CDR3 region has the DNA TGTGCCAGCAGCGTAGAGGGAAGGGAGACCCAGTACTTC. Protein product: CASSVEGRETQYF.

This clonotype showed up just a few times. This chain links TRBV29-1 with TRBJ2-6, with D possibly being TRBD1 (5 bases). The V gene lost 4 bases and the J gene lost 0 bases, with 10 bases spanning the gap. The V gene's germline CDR1 is SQVTM and CDR2 ANQGSEA. The CDR3 loop spans 15 amino acids. CDR3 region: CSVVGHHSGANVLTF. CDR3 coding DNA: TGCAGCGTTGTAGGACATCACTCTGGGGCCAACGTCCTGACTTTC.

The rearrangement uses TRBV7-2 and TRBJ1-5, with D hard to call. Germline CDR1 reads SGHTA; CDR2 reads FQGNSA. The CDR3 covers 15 residues. V shed 2 bases and J shed 7 bases, with 15 bases lying between them. CDR3 in DNA: TGTGCCAGCAGCTTATTGGGTCAGGAGGGCCAGCCCCAGCATTTT. It yields the protein CASSLLGQEGQPQHF.

The rearrangement joins TRBV6-6 to TRBJ1-5; 9 bases are a match to TRBD1. Germline trimming cut 3 bases from V and 11 bases from J; bases unmatched to any gene: 11. The CDR3 is made up of 15 amino acids. Per the germline V gene, CDR1 is MNHNY and CDR2 is SVGAGI (reference sequence). This CDR3 reads CASSYPGQGPKSQHF. In nucleotides, the CDR3 is TGTGCCAGCAGTTATCCGGGACAGGGCCCGAAGTCCCAGCATTTT.

As to this clonotype: Possible read error: a much larger clone is one base away. The V gene is TRBV4-2, the J gene TRBJ2-2; 8 positions match TRBD2. In germline, CDR1 is LGHNA, CDR2 YNFKEQ. The CDR3 is 15 residues long. The CDR3 region is CVSSRGGGFEGELFF. The CDR3 bases are TGTGTCAGCAGCCGAGGCGGGGGGTTTGAGGGGGAGCTGTTTTTT.

A few counts support this clonotype. A much larger clone is a single base away; this may be a read error. This chain connects TRBV5-1 to TRBJ1-1; perhaps TRBD1 as D (6 bases). The CDR3 length is 14 residues. Germline assignment: CDR1 SGHRS and CDR2 YFSETQ. The CDR3 coding sequence is TGCGCCAGCAGCGAAACAGGGTTACCGACTGGAGCTTTCTTT. Translated, it gives CASSETGLPTGAFF.

This chain joins TRBV7-2 and TRBJ1-2, with D tentatively TRBD1 (5 bases). The CDR3 extends over 15 amino acids. The germline V gene has CDR1 SGHTA and CDR2 FQGNSA. The ends were cut back, 6 bases at V and 5 bases at J, with 19 bases in the middle. The CDR3 DNA is TGTGCCAGCAGACCCGGGACCCGGGGGGGGTATGGCTACACCTTC. This sequence encodes CASRPGTRGGYGYTF.

This chain uses TRBV6-6 with TRBJ2-7; D might be TRBD2 (6 bases). There are 16 residues in the CDR3. Germline V gives CDR1 MNHNY, CDR2 SVGAGI (reference sequence). Trimming left V 8 bases short and J 3 bases short, with 23 bases between. The DNA for the CDR3 is TGTGCCAGCGGAGGACTAACGGGGGTTTTAGGCTACGAGCAGTACTTC. Its protein is CASGGLTGVLGYEQYF.

The chain's CDR3 is CASSQGLAVSQETQYF. The CDR3, as DNA: TGTGCCAGCAGCCAAGGACTAGCGGTGTCACAAGAGACCCAGTACTTC. V gene TRBV3-1 combines with J gene TRBJ2-7; 9 bases are shared with TRBD2. TRBJ2-5 matches the DNA end more closely, so the J call is doubtful. The germline V gene encodes CDR1 LGHDT and CDR2 YNNKEL (reference sequence). This CDR3 is built from 16 residues.

J is TRBJ2-1 and V is TRBV9; D ambiguous. Trimming cost V 1 base and J 0 bases, with 8 bases left between them. CDR3 size: 15 residues. CDR1 and CDR2 (germline): SGDLS, YYNGEE. CDR3 sequence reads: CASSVLGNSYNEQFF. DNA for the CDR3: TGTGCCAGCAGCGTACTGGGGAACTCCTACAATGAGCAGTTCTTC.

This clonotype has a handful of counts. The chain joins TRBV21-1 to TRBJ1-2; the D call in the table, TRBD1, was not verified against the DNA. TRBV21-1 is tagged as a pseudogene. The CDR3 has 14 amino acids. The CDR3 sequence is CASRPTGPNYGYTF. The CDR3 DNA reads TGTGCCAGCAGGCCCACAGGGCCTAACTATGGCTACACCTTC.

There are a few counts of this clonotype. V is TRBV2 and J is TRBJ2-2; 8 positions agree with TRBD2. V was clipped by 3 bases and J by 1 base; unmatched bases: 4. CDR3 size: 16 residues. The V gene's germline CDR1 is SNHLY and CDR2 FYNNEI. DNA for the CDR3: TGTGCCAGCAGTGATAGTCTAGCGGGGAACACCGGGGAGCTGTTTTTT. It codes for CASSDSLAGNTGELFF.

The chain has TRBV2 and TRBJ2-6, with 10 bases lining up with TRBD1. The CDR3 has 13 residues. Germline V gene lookup returns CDR1 SNHLY and CDR2 FYNNEI. The V and J ends lost 11 bases and 8 bases, in that order; junction bases with no gene match: 6. Here the CDR3 DNA reads TGTGCCGCCGAGGGACAGGGGTCCAACGTCCTGACTTTC. Translating gives CAAEGQGSNVLTF.

This clonotype appeared a single time. This chain joins TRBV20-1 and TRBJ2-6; 11 bases map to TRBD1. The V and J ends lost 5 bases and 1 base, in that order; junction bases with no gene match: 7. The length of the CDR3 is 17 residues. The germline CDR1 and CDR2 sequences are DFQATT and SNEGSKA (reference sequence). The CDR3 coding sequence is TGCAGTGCTGGACAGGGGGCGTCAGTTTCTGGGGCCAACGTCCTGACTTTC. Translated: CSAGQGASVSGANVLTF.

Turning to this clonotype: The CDR3 does not end in the conserved phenylalanine or tryptophan, so this is likely a read error. The chain combines TRBV20-1 with TRBJ2-3; no clear D. This CDR3 contains 12 residues. Per the germline V gene, CDR1 is DFQATT and CDR2 is SNEGSKA (reference sequence). The V end lost 4 bases, the J end lost 2 bases, and 7 bases lay between the germline ends. The DNA of the CDR3 is TGCAGTGCTACCCCGTCCACAGATACGCAGTATCTT. Amino acid sequence: CSATPSTDTQYL.

The V call is TRBV6-5, the J call TRBJ1-1; unclear D gene. This CDR3 is 16 amino acids long. The germline CDR1 and CDR2 sequences are MNHEY and SVGAGI. V lost 5 bases and J 5 bases, leaving 21 bases between the germline ends. This CDR3 is CASSKSFTGVITEAFF. CDR3 nucleotides: TGTGCCAGCAGTAAATCCTTCACTGGGGTGATTACTGAAGCTTTCTTT.

This clonotype has a handful of counts. The genes are TRBV4-1 and TRBJ2-5; D might be TRBD2 (5 bases). The CDR3 has 13 amino acids. The germline V gene encodes CDR1 MGHRA and CDR2 YSYEKL. The V and J ends lost 8 bases and 1 base respectively, with 11 bases between them. The CDR3 DNA follows: TGCGCCAGCGCCCGGGGATTCCAAGAGACCCAGTACTTC. Translation gives CASARGFQETQYF.

This clonotype showed up just a few times. The chain combines TRBV29-1 with TRBJ1-4, with 7 bases aligning to TRBD1. The CDR3 contains 13 residues. The germline CDR1 and CDR2 sequences are SQVTM and ANQGSEA. J was trimmed by 8 bases and V by 7 bases; bases with no gene match: 10. The CDR3 region has the DNA TGCAGCGCTGGGACAGCCCAAAGGGAAAAACTGTTTTTT. Residues: CSAGTAQREKLFF.

The gene calls are TRBV11-2 and TRBJ2-3, with 10 nucleotides matching TRBD2. CDR3 length equals 14 residues. CDR1 SGHAT and CDR2 FQNNGV come from the germline V gene. V was clipped by 3 bases and J by 6 bases; unmatched bases: 3. CDR3 loop: CASSLLAGVDTQYF. CDR3 nucleotides: TGTGCCAGCAGCTTGCTAGCGGGGGTGGATACGCAGTATTTT.

This clonotype was seen more than once but under ten times. V and J are TRBV29-1 and TRBJ2-5, with 14 nucleotides matching TRBD2. The CDR3 consists of 14 residues. The germline V gene encodes CDR1 SQVTM and CDR2 ANQGSEA. V gave up 7 bases and J gave up 5 bases; unmatched junction bases: 6. CDR3 sequence (DNA): TGCAGCGCCCCGACTAGCGGGGGGGCCGAGACCCAGTACTTC. Translation gives CSAPTSGGAETQYF.

This clonotype was found a few times. The chain has TRBV7-9 and TRBJ2-7; D remains unclear. CDR1 and CDR2 from the germline V gene are SEHNR and FQNEAQ (reference sequence). With 7 bases removed from V and 4 bases from J, the gap between germline ends came to 14 bases. There are 13 residues in the CDR3. The CDR3 sequence: CASTLQRGYEQYF. The CDR3 DNA follows: TGTGCCAGCACCCTCCAACGAGGTTACGAGCAGTACTTC.